A single sample gave rise to the 8 T cell receptor beta chains below, sequenced in a study of T cell responses to AZD1222 COVID-19 vaccine. Assay: immunoSEQ multiplex PCR; the TCRdb copy retains only in-frame clones and omits some. The sample holds 180,000 or so clones, 94% seen once. Sequencing was performed on peripheral blood, taken on day 0 of AZD1222 vaccination. All receptors derive from an adult in good health.

The J gene is TRBJ1-4, the V gene TRBV11-2; D not certain. CDR1 is SGHAT, CDR2 FQNNGV, per germline. The CDR3 runs 13 residues. The V and J ends lost 0 bases and 8 bases respectively, with 7 bases between them. CDR3: CASSLDSREKLFF. The CDR3 coding sequence is TGTGCCAGCAGCTTAGATTCACGCGAAAAACTGTTTTTT.

The chain combines TRBV5-4 with TRBJ1-2; D call uncertain. V lost 9 bases to trimming and J lost 4 bases, with 19 bases between them. Germline V gives CDR1 SGHNT, CDR2 YYREEE (reference sequence). The CDR3 is 14 residues long. CDR3 sequence (DNA): TGTGCCACCGCGCCGAGGGAGATAGGCTATGGCTACACCTTC. It yields the protein CATAPREIGYGYTF.

This clone was observed a single time. The chain carries TRBV10-2 and TRBJ2-1; TRBD2 might be the D (6 bases). Trimming stripped 4 bases from V and 8 bases from J, with 21 bases between. The V gene's germline CDR1 is WSHSY and CDR2 SAAADI. There are 16 residues in the CDR3. The CDR3 DNA reads TGCGCCAGCAGTGTAGGAGGGGACCCAATGCCCTATGAGCAGTTCTTC. This codes for CASSVGGDPMPYEQFF.

The chain's CDR3 is CASSHVVRDRGQPQHF. CDR3 sequence (DNA): TGCGCCAGCAGCCATGTAGTCCGGGACAGGGGCCAGCCCCAGCATTTT. The V and J genes are TRBV4-1 and TRBJ1-5; 10 bases are shared with TRBD1. The germline V gene has CDR1 MGHRA and CDR2 YSYEKL. The length of the CDR3 is 16 residues. Trimming took 3 bases from V and 7 from J; bases not matched to a gene: 9.

The V gene is TRBV6-5, the J gene TRBJ2-7; 8 bases fit TRBD2. Germline-derived CDR1 and CDR2 are MNHEY and SVGAGI. The CDR3 spans 14 residues. The V and J ends lost 10 bases and 1 base, in that order; junction bases with no gene match: 9. The CDR3 bases are TGTGCCACGACTGGTAGCGGGAAGTCCTACGAGCAGTACTTC. It specifies CATTGSGKSYEQYF.

The chain combines TRBV27 with TRBJ1-2; no definite D call. CDR1 MNHEY and CDR2 SMNVEV come from the germline V gene (reference sequence). The CDR3 loop spans 18 amino acids. V dropped 0 bases and J dropped 4 bases, with 21 bases sitting between them. Here the CDR3 reads CASSLSYSQNSLSYGYTF. CDR3 sequence (DNA): TGTGCCAGCAGTTTATCCTACAGCCAAAACTCATTGAGCTATGGCTACACCTTC.

The gene calls are TRBV6-5 and TRBJ2-1; D is uncertain. CDR1 is MNHEY and CDR2 is SVGAGI in the germline V gene. Deletions cut 6 bases from V and 0 bases from J, with 12 bases between. The CDR3 spans 15 residues. CDR3 region: CASSSRTYSYNEQFF. CDR3 nucleotide sequence: TGTGCCAGCAGCTCCCGGACCTACTCCTACAATGAGCAGTTCTTC.

CDR3 coding DNA: TGTGCCAGCAGTTACGGGGGGGACTTGGCCGAAGCTTTCTTT. Protein sequence: CASSYGGDLAEAFF. V gene TRBV6-5 combines with J gene TRBJ1-1; D is possibly TRBD1 (5 bases). Trimming pared 2 bases from V and 8 bases from J, leaving 15 bases between. Germline V gene lookup returns CDR1 MNHEY and CDR2 SVGAGI. The CDR3 length is 14 residues.